This T cell receptor beta chain was profiled in a study of T cell repertoires and HLA-DP antigens. About the study: One stimulator alloantigen differed from self by one groove amino acid; the other by ten.

In the case of this clone: Its cognate antigen is unknown.

CDR3 length: 14 amino acids. The germline V gene encodes CDR1 SGHTA and CDR2 FQGNSA. The V end was cut by 1 base, the J end by 5 bases, with 11 bases between. TCRdb's table, derived via immunoSEQ multiplex PCR, lists solely in-frame clones and lacks some. The sample consists of about 89,000 clones, roughly 86% of them appearing once. Material for sequencing was CD4+ T cells from PBMCs. This receptor was taken from a man over 45 in good health and CMV-seronegative. The chain employs TRBV7-2 and TRBJ2-5, with D perhaps matching TRBD1 (5 bases). CDR3 DNA sequence: TGTGCCAGCAGCTTAGAACAGGTGGGCGAGACCCAGTACTTC. It encodes CASSLEQVGETQYF.